Reported below is one TCR beta chain. Antigen specificity is unknown. This specimen comes from a study of CD8 T cells in Susac syndrome. The study's findings and limits: Susac-specific public clones in total CD8+ repertoires numbered some 17; in CD8+ TEMRA repertoires, they numbered about five.

Through negative isolation, CD4+ and CD8+ T cells were obtained, while TEMRA cells were enriched using FACS. Trimming cost V 5 bases and J 7 bases; bases outside gene matches: 5. The length of the CDR3 is 12 residues. Germline V lookup: CDR1 DFQATT, CDR2 SNEGSKA (reference sequence). It was with random hexamers that about 0.45 to 1 ug RNA was reverse transcribed. TCRdb redid the calling of the immunoSEQ multiplex PCR reads with MiXCR, one entry per CDR3 protein. This sample has around 90,000 distinct CDR3 sequences, with approximately 96% found just once. The sequencing sample was made of CD8+ T cells from PBMCs. This sequence joins TRBV20-1 and TRBJ1-2; 9 nucleotides line up with TRBD1. This TCR was recovered from a human donor with Susac syndrome. Written as DNA, the CDR3 is TGCAGTGCTCGGACAGGGGATGGTGGCTACACCTTC. Its translation is CSARTGDGGYTF.